This T cell receptor (beta chain) emerged from a study of blood T cell repertoires in COVID-19. CDR3 size: 13 residues. Trimming cost V 8 bases and J 3 bases, with 13 bases left between them. Germline V gives CDR1 GTSNPN, CDR2 SVGIG (reference sequence). The repertoire was sequenced with immunoSEQ multiplex PCR; TCRdb's copy has only in-frame clones and lacks some. The data show some 70,000 clones, around 86% seen once. The sequenced material came from peripheral blood. The chain is built from TRBV30 and TRBJ2-2; TRBD2 might be the D (5 bases). The sequence was collected from a man aged 50-59 years with active COVID-19. The chain's CDR3 is CARGWAHTGELFF. The CDR3 coding sequence is TGTGCCCGGGGTTGGGCGCACACCGGGGAGCTGTTTTTT.